Listed here are 12 T cell receptor beta chains from one sample, sequenced in a study of blood T cell repertoires in COVID-19. Profiling relied on immunoSEQ multiplex PCR, and the TCRdb table lists in-frame clones only, not all of them. In the table there are under 150,000 clones, roughly 90% of which are singletons. The source material was peripheral blood. Receptors were obtained from a human donor in a cohort sampled during active COVID-19.

This clone was picked up one time. V gene TRBV6-6 combines with J gene TRBJ1-1; TRBD1 matches at 7 bases. This CDR3 has 16 amino acids. Trimming at V came to 2 bases and at J to 5 bases, leaving 11 bases not matched to a gene. Germline V gene data show CDR1 as MNHNY and CDR2 as SVGAGI (reference sequence). The CDR3 protein is CASSYGRAGGRTEAFF. The CDR3 coding sequence is TGTGCCAGCAGTTACGGTAGAGCAGGGGGTAGAACTGAAGCTTTCTTT.

V usage is TRBV5-1 and J usage is TRBJ2-1, with 8 bases fitting TRBD2. In germline, CDR1 is SGHRS, CDR2 YFSETQ. Losses at the gene ends were 1 base for V and 5 bases for J; bases not matched to a gene: 17. This CDR3 has 19 residues. CDR3 nucleotides: TGCGCCAGCAGCTTGTATGCTGGCGGGAGGAACAGGGCCCACAATGAGCAGTTCTTC. This gives the protein CASSLYAGGRNRAHNEQFF. Full variable domain (outside the CDR3, taken from reference TRBV5-1 and TRBJ2-1): KAGVTQTPRYLIKTRGQQVTLSCSPISGHRSVSWYQQTPGQGLQFLFEYFSETQRNKGNFPGRFSGRQFSNSRSEMNVSTLELGDSALYLCASSLYAGGRNRAHNEQFFGPGTRLTVL.

This clone turned up a few times. This chain connects TRBV7-8 to TRBJ1-5; D uncertain. The V end lost 3 bases, the J end lost 5 bases, and 8 bases lay between the germline ends. The CDR3 is 13 residues long. Germline V CDR1 and CDR2: SGHVS, FQNEAQ. CDR3 loop: CASSFRDHQPQHF. DNA of the CDR3: TGTGCCAGCAGCTTTCGAGATCATCAGCCCCAGCATTTT.

The rearrangement joins TRBV9 to TRBJ1-5; 7 bases agree with TRBD1. From germline, CDR1 is SGDLS and CDR2 YYNGEE. With 4 bases clipped from V and 7 bases from J, the junction kept 5 bases outside the gene matches. The CDR3 is 13 amino acids. The CDR3 bases are TGTGCCAGCAGCAAGACAGGGACCCAGCCCCAGCATTTT. Translation gives CASSKTGTQPQHF.

The V call is TRBV19, the J call TRBJ1-4; possibly TRBD1 for D (6 bases). CDR1 is LNHDA and CDR2 is SQIVND in the germline V gene (reference sequence). CDR3 length: 14 amino acids. V lost 9 bases and J 0 bases, leaving 11 bases between the germline ends. The CDR3 sequence: CASRQEATNEKLFF. Here the CDR3 DNA reads TGTGCCAGCCGACAGGAAGCAACTAATGAAAAACTGTTTTTT.

This chain uses TRBV28 with TRBJ2-2, with 12 bases identical to TRBD2. The CDR3 extends over 17 amino acids. Germline V gene data show CDR1 as MDHEN and CDR2 as SYDVKM. Germline trimming cut 2 bases from V and 2 bases from J; bases unmatched to any gene: 3. The CDR3 is CASSLGGLAGNTGELFF. Written as DNA, the CDR3 is TGTGCCAGCAGTTTAGGGGGACTAGCGGGCAACACCGGGGAGCTGTTTTTT.

A single count supports this clone. The chain carries TRBV24-1 and TRBJ2-7; 8 bases map to TRBD1. The germline gives CDR1 KGHDR, CDR2 SFDVKD. The CDR3 spans 15 residues. V shed 7 bases and J 1 base; nucleotides not matched to a gene: 8. In DNA form, the CDR3 reads TGTGCCACCAGCTCAGGGGGCAAGGGGTCCTACGAGCAGTACTTC. Amino acids: CATSSGGKGSYEQYF.

The CDR3 here is CASSFYQGKAFF. The CDR3 DNA is TGTGCCAGCAGTTTTTACCAGGGTAAAGCTTTCTTT. The chain is built from TRBV12-3 or TRBV12-4 and TRBJ1-1; a weak D match, TRBD1 (5 bases). Trimming took 3 bases from V and 9 from J, leaving 11 bases between them. This CDR3 region has 12 residues.

V is TRBV5-1 and J is TRBJ2-1, with 8 bases fitting TRBD2. Germline V lookup: CDR1 SGHRS, CDR2 YFSETQ. J lost 9 bases, V lost 4 bases, and 15 bases had no gene match. There are 16 residues in the CDR3. CDR3 nucleotides: TGCGCCAGCAGCACAACGGGACTAGGAGTCGTAGGTGAGCAGTTCTTC. This codes for CASSTTGLGVVGEQFF.

The chain carries TRBV25-1 and TRBJ2-5, with TRBD2 identical over 8 bases. V lost 3 bases, J lost 0 bases, and 6 bases stayed unmatched. CDR3 length: 16 residues. Germline CDR1 MGHDK, CDR2 SYGVNS. The CDR3 nucleotides read TGTGCCAGCAGTGATGCAACTAGCGGATACCAAGAGACCCAGTACTTC. Its translation: CASSDATSGYQETQYF.

The chain joins TRBV9 to TRBJ1-2, with D maybe TRBD1 (6 bases). V lost 0 bases to trimming and J lost 4 bases, with 7 bases between them. The CDR3 has 13 residues. Germline V gene lookup returns CDR1 SGDLS and CDR2 YYNGEE. In DNA form, the CDR3 reads TGTGCCAGCAGCGTAGACAGGGCCTATGGCTACACCTTC. Protein product: CASSVDRAYGYTF.

This chain connects TRBV3-1 (or the pseudogene TRBV3-2) to TRBJ2-1, with D maybe TRBD1 (6 bases). This CDR3 has 14 residues. The germline V gene encodes CDR1 LGHDT and CDR2 YNNKEL (reference sequence). V was pared by 3 bases and J by 10 bases, with 16 bases between. DNA of the CDR3: TGTGCCAGCAGCCATCCTACAGGGAATTTAGAGCAGTTCTTC. As protein: CASSHPTGNLEQFF.